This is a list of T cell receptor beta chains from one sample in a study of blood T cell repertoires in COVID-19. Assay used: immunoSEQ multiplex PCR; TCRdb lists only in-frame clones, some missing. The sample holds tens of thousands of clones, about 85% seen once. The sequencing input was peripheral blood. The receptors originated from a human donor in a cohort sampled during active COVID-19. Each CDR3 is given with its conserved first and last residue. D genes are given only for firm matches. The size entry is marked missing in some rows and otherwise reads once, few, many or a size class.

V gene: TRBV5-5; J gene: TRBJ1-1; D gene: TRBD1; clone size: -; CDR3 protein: CASSLGWTGASTEAFF; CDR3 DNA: TGTGCCAGCAGCTTGGGTTGGACAGGGGCATCTACTGAAGCTTTCTTT
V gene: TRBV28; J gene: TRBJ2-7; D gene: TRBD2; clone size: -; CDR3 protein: CASSPGLAGGNHYEQYF; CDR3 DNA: TGTGCCAGCAGTCCCGGACTAGCGGGGGGCAATCACTACGAGCAGTACTTC
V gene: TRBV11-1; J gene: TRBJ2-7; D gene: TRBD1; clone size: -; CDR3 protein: CASSSQRTGLAYEQYF; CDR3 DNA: TGTGCCAGCAGCTCTCAGAGGACAGGGCTTGCCTACGAGCAGTACTTC
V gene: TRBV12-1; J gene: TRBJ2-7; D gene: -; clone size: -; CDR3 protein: CASSFARGLAGGPTYEQYF; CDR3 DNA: TGTGCCAGCAGCTTTGCGCGTGGACTAGCGGGGGGCCCTACATACGAGCAGTACTTC
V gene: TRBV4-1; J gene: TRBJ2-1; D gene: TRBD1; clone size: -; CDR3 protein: CASSQVRTGANEQFF; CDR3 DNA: TGCGCCAGCAGCCAAGTACGGACAGGGGCCAATGAGCAGTTCTTC
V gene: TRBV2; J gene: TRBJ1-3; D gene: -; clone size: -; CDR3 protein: CASSPRERGNTIYF; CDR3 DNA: TGTGCCAGCAGCCCCAGGGAAAGGGGAAACACCATATATTTT
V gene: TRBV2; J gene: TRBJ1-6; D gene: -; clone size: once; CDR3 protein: CASSEGAGWTSPLHF; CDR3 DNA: TGTGCCAGCAGTGAAGGGGCAGGGTGGACTTCACCCCTCCACTTT
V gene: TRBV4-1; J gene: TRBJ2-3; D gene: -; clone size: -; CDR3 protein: CASSQGGLVAKTDTQYF; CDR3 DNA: TGCGCCAGCAGCCAGGGCGGGTTGGTAGCTAAGACAGATACGCAGTATTTT
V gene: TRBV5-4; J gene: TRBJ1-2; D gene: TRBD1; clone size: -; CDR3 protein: CASSNAGTANYGYTF; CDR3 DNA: TGTGCCAGCAGCAATGCCGGGACAGCTAACTATGGCTACACCTTC
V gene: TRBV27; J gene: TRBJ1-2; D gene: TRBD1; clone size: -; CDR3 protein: CASSPRQGRNYGYTF; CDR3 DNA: TGTGCCAGCAGTCCCCGACAGGGGCGCAACTATGGCTACACCTTC
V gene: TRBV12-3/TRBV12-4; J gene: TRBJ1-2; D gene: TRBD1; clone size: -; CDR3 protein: CASNQQGPFPYTF; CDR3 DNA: TGTGCCAGCAACCAACAGGGGCCCTTCCCCTACACCTTC
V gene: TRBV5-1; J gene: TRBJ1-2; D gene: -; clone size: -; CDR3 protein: CASSLGRDMSGYTF; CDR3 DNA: TGCGCCAGCAGCTTGGGTAGGGACATGAGTGGCTACACCTTC
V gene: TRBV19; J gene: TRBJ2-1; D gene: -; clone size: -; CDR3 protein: CASSPQGRSYNEQFF; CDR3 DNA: TGTGCCAGTAGTCCACAGGGCAGGTCCTACAATGAGCAGTTCTTC
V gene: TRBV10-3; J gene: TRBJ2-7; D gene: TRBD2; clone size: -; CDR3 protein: CAIRPSGELYEQYF; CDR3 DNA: TGTGCCATCAGGCCGAGCGGGGAGCTCTACGAGCAGTACTTC
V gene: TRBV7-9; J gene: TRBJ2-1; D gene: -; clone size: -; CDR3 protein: CASSLERGEQFF; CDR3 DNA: TGTGCCAGCAGCTTAGAACGCGGTGAGCAGTTCTTC
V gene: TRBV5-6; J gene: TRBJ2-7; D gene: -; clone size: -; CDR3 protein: CASSLDSAGPPYEQYF; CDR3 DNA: TGTGCCAGCAGCTTGGATTCGGCAGGCCCCCCCTACGAGCAGTACTTC
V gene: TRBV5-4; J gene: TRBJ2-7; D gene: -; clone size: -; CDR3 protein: CASSLITGTVVGYEQYF; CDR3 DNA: TGTGCCAGCAGCTTGATAACAGGCACAGTAGTAGGCTACGAGCAGTACTTC
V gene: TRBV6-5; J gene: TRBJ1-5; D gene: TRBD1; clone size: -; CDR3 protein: CAGKQGNQPQHF; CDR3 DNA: TGTGCCGGTAAACAGGGGAATCAGCCCCAGCATTTT
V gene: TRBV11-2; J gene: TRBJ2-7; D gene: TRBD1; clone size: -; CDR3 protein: CASSPQGLPSYYEQYF; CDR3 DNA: TGTGCCAGCAGCCCACAGGGGTTACCCTCTTACTACGAGCAGTACTTC